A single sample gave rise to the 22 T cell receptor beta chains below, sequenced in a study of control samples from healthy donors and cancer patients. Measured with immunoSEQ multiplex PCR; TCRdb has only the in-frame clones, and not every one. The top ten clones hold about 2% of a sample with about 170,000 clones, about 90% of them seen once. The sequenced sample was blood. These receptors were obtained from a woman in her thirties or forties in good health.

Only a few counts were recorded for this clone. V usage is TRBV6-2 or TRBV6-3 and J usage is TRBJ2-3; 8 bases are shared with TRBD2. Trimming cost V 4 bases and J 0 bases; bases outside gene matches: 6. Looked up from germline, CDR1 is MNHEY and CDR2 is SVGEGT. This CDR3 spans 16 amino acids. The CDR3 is CASSSTSGSSTDTQYF. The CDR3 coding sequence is TGTGCCAGCAGTTCCACTAGCGGATCTAGCACAGATACGCAGTATTTT.

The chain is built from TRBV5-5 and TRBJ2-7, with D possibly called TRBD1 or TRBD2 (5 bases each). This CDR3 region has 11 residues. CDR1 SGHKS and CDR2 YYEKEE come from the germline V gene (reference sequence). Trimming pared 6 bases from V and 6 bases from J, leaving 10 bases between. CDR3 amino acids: CASTSGAEQYF. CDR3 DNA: TGTGCCAGCACCTCCGGGGCCGAGCAGTACTTC.

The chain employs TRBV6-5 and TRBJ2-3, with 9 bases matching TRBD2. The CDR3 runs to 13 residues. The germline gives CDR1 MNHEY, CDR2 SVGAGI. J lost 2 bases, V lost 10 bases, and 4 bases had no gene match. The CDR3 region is CATKREATDTQYF. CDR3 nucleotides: TGTGCCACCAAGCGGGAGGCCACAGATACGCAGTATTTT.

CDR3 bases: TGTGCCAGTAGGGGGACGGGGAATGTGGAGCGCGAGCAGTACTTC. Its translation: CASRGTGNVEREQYF. The V gene is TRBV19, the J gene TRBJ2-7, with D perhaps assigned TRBD1 or TRBD2 (5 bases each). Germline V gives CDR1 LNHDA, CDR2 SQIVND (reference sequence). Trimming shortened V by 6 bases and J by 6 bases, and 21 bases separated the two germline ends. This CDR3 is 15 amino acids long.

The CDR3 loop reads CASSTSIVGSRGHEQYF. As DNA, the CDR3 is TGTGCCAGCAGCACCTCTATTGTCGGATCCAGGGGCCACGAGCAGTACTTC. This sequence joins TRBV13 and TRBJ2-7; TRBD1 is a possible D gene (6 bases). CDR3 length equals 17 residues. CDR1 is PRHDT, CDR2 FYEKMQ, per germline (reference sequence). V was pared by 5 bases and J by 5 bases, with 25 bases between.

The CDR3 region is CASSYYVGDTDTQYF. The CDR3 DNA follows: TGTGCCAGCAGCTATTACGTGGGGGACACAGATACGCAGTATTTT. The J gene is TRBJ2-3, the V gene TRBV27; D possibly uses TRBD1 or TRBD2 (5 bases each). V was shortened by 6 bases and J by 2 bases, with 15 bases between the two germline ends. Germline V CDR1 and CDR2: MNHEY, SMNVEV (reference sequence). The CDR3 spans 15 residues.

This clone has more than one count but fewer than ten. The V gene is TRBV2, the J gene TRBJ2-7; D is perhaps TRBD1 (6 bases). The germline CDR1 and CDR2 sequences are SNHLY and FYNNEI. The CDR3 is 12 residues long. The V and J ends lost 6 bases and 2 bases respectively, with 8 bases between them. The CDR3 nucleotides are TGTGCCAGCAGGGACAGAGCCTACGAGCAGTACTTC. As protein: CASRDRAYEQYF. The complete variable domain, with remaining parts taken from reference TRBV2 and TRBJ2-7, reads EPEVTQTPSHQVTQMGQEVILRCVPISNHLYFYWYRQILGQKVEFLVSFYNNEISEKSEIFDDQFSVERPDGSNFTLKIRSTKLEDSAMYFCASRDRAYEQYFGPGTRLTVT.

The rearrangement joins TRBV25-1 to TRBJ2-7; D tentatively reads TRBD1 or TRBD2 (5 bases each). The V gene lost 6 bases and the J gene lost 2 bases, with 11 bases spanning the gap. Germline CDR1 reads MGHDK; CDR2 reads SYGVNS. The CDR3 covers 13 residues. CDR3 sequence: CASSLGVTYEQYF. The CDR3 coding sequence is TGTGCCAGCAGCTTGGGGGTTACCTACGAGCAGTACTTC.

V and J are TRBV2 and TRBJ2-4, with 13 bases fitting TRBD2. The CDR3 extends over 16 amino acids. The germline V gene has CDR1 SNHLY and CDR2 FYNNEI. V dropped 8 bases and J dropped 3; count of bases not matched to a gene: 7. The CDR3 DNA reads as TGTGCCAGCGGCTGGACTAGCGGGGGAGACAAAAACATTCAGTACTTC. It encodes CASGWTSGGDKNIQYF. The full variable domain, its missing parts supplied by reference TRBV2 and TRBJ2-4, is EPEVTQTPSHQVTQMGQEVILRCVPISNHLYFYWYRQILGQKVEFLVSFYNNEISEKSEIFDDQFSVERPDGSNFTLKIRSTKLEDSAMYFCASGWTSGGDKNIQYFGAGTRLSVL.

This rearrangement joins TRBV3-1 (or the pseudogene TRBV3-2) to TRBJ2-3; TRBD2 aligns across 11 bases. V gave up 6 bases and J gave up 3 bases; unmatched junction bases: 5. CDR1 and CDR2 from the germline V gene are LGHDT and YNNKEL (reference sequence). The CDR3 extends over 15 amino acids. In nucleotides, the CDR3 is TGTGCCAGCAGACCAGGACTAGCGGGTACAGATACGCAGTATTTT. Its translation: CASRPGLAGTDTQYF.

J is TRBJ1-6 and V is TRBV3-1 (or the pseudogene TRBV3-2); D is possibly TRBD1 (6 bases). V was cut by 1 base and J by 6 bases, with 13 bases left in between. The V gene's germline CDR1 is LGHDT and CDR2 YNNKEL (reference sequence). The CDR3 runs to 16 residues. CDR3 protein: CASSQGPGQFNSPLHF. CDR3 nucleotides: TGTGCCAGCAGCCAAGGTCCGGGACAATTTAATTCACCCCTCCACTTT.

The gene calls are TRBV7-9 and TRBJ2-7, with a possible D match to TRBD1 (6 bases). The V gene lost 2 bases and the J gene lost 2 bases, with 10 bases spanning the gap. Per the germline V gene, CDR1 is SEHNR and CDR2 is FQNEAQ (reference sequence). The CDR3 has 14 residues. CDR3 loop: CASSLLGTTYEQYF. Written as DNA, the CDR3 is TGTGCCAGCAGCTTACTCGGGACAACCTACGAGCAGTACTTC. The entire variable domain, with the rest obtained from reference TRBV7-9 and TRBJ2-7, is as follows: DTGVSQNPRHKITKRGQNVTFRCDPISEHNRLYWYRQTLGQGPEFLTYFQNEAQLEKSRLLSDRFSAERPKGSFSTLEIQRTEQGDSAMYLCASSLLGTTYEQYFGPGTRLTVT.

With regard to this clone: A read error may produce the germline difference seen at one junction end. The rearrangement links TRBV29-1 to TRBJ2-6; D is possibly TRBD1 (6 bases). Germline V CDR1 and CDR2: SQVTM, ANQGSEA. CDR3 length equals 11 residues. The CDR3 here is CSVEYGTQLLF. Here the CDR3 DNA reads TGCAGCGTAGAATACGGGACACAGCTCCTCTTC.

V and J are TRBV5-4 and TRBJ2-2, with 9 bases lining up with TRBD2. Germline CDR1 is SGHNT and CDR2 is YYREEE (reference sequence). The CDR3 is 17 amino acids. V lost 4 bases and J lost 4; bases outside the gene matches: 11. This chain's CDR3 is CASSPGGGALLTGELFF. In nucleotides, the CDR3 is TGTGCCAGCAGCCCGGGCGGGGGGGCCCTACTCACCGGGGAGCTGTTTTTT.

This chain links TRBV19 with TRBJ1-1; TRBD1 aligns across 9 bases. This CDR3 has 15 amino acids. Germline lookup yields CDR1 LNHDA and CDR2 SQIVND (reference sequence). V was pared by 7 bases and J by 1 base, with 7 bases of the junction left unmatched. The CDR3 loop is CASTLDRGTNTEAFF. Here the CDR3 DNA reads TGTGCCAGTACCCTGGACAGGGGTACGAACACTGAAGCTTTCTTT. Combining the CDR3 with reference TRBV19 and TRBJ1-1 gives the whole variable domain DGGITQSPKYLFRKEGQNVTLSCEQNLNHDAMYWYRQDPGQGLRLIYYSQIVNDFQKGDIAEGYSVSREKKESFPLTVTSAQKNPTAFYLCASTLDRGTNTEAFFGQGTRLTVV.

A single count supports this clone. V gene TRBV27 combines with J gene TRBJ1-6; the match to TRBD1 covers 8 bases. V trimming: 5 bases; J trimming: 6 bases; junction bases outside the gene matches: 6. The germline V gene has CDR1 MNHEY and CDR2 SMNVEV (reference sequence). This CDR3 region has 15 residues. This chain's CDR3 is CASSPTQGGNSPLHF. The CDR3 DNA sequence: TGTGCCAGCAGTCCTACACAGGGGGGTAATTCACCCCTCCACTTT.

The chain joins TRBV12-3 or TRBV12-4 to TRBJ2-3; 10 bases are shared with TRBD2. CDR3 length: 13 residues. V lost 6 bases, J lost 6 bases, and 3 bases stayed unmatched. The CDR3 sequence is CASSPSGGDTQYF. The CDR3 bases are TGTGCCAGCAGCCCTAGCGGGGGTGATACGCAGTATTTT.

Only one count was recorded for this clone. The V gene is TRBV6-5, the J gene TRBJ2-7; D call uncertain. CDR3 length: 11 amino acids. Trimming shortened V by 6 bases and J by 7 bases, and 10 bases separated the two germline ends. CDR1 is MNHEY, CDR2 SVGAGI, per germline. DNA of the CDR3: TGTGCCAGCAGGCAAGGGTGGGAGCAGTACTTC. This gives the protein CASRQGWEQYF.

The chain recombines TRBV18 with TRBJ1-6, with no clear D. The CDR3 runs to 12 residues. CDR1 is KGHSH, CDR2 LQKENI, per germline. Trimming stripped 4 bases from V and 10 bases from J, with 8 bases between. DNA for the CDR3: TGTGCCAGCTCACACCCCTCATCACCCCTCCACTTT. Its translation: CASSHPSSPLHF.

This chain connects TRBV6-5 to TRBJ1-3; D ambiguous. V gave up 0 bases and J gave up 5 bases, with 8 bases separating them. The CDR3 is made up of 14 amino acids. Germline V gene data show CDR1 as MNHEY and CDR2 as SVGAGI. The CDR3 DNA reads TGTGCCAGCAGTTACTCGGGATCAAGAAACACCATATATTTT. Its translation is CASSYSGSRNTIYF.

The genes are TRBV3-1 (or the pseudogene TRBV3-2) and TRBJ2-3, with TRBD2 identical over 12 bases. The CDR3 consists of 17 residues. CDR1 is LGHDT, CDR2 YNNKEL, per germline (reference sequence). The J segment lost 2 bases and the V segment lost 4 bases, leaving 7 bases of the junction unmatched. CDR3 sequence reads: CASSRLTSGGPTDTQYF. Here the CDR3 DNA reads TGTGCCAGCAGCCGCCTGACTAGCGGGGGACCCACAGATACGCAGTATTTT.

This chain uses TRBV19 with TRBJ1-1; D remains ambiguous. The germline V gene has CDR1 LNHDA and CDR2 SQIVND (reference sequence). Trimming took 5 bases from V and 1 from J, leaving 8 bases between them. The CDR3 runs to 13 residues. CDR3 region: CASSGPWNTEAFF. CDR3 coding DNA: TGTGCCAGTAGTGGGCCCTGGAACACTGAAGCTTTCTTT.